This T cell receptor (beta chain) originates from a study of cytotoxic CD8 clonotypes in ibrutinib-treated CLL. Background on the study: Response samples were taken after a median of about 11 months on treatment, range 6 to 36.

The CDR3 loop spans 15 amino acids. CDR1 is SGHVS, CDR2 FNYEAQ, per germline. Trimming took 3 bases from V and 2 from J; bases not matched to a gene: 5. Profiled with immunoSEQ multiplex PCR; TCRdb holds only in-frame clones, not every one. The data contain about 44,000 clones, 69% of them singletons. This receptor was obtained from a human donor with chronic lymphocytic leukemia. This chain links TRBV7-6 with TRBJ2-3, with 7 bases fitting TRBD1. The material was PBMCs, obtained after 12 months of ibrutinib treatment. The DNA of the CDR3 is TGTGCCAGCAGCTTGCAACAGGGGACCACAGATACGCAGTATTTT. Protein sequence: CASSLQQGTTDTQYF.